The 7 T cell receptor beta chains below were found in one sample sequenced in a study of beta chain features in type 1 diabetes. Sequenced material consisted of expressed TCRB transcripts (all of the isolated RNA was reverse transcribed). TCRdb's copy holds only in-frame clones and misses some; the assay was immunoSEQ multiplex PCR. The sample carries 250,000 or so clones, 27% recorded once. The source material was central memory CD4+ T cells from blood. Receptors originate from a man between 25 and 39 years old in good health.

This clone turned up a few times. The chain links TRBV7-2 to TRBJ2-1; D unclear. The CDR3 totals 15 residues. Germline CDR1 reads SGHTA; CDR2 reads FQGNSA. V was shortened by 2 bases and J by 0 bases, with 8 bases between the two germline ends. Here the CDR3 reads CASSLQRSSYNEQFF. CDR3 sequence (DNA): TGTGCCAGCAGCTTACAGAGGAGCTCCTACAATGAGCAGTTCTTC. The whole variable domain, filled in from reference TRBV7-2 and TRBJ2-1, reads GAGVSQSPSNKVTEKGKDVELRCDPISGHTALYWYRQSLGQGLEFLIYFQGNSAPDKSGLPSDRFSAERTGGSVSTLTIQRTQQEDSAVYLCASSLQRSSYNEQFFGPGTRLTVL.

This rearrangement joins TRBV29-1 to TRBJ1-1; the D is unclear. Germline V gene sequence: CDR1 SQVTM, CDR2 ANQGSEA. The CDR3 sequence is 11 residues long. With 7 bases removed from V and 3 bases from J, the gap between germline ends came to 9 bases. CDR3 region: CSAKADTEAFF. CDR3 DNA: TGCAGCGCCAAAGCGGACACTGAAGCTTTCTTT.

The chain uses TRBV7-2 and TRBJ2-2, with 8 bases aligning to TRBD1. The CDR3 is 15 amino acids. CDR1 is SGHTA and CDR2 is FQGNSA in the germline V gene. Losses at the gene ends were 2 bases for V and 6 bases for J; bases not matched to a gene: 5. In DNA form, the CDR3 reads TGTGCCAGCAGCTTACGGGACAGGATGGCCGGGGAGCTGTTTTTT. This encodes CASSLRDRMAGELFF.

The V and J genes are TRBV13 and TRBJ2-5, with D possibly matching TRBD2 (7 bases). Germline V gene data show CDR1 as PRHDT and CDR2 as FYEKMQ (reference sequence). The CDR3 spans 13 residues. V lost 3 bases to trimming and J lost 4 bases, with 9 bases between them. In DNA form, the CDR3 reads TGTGCCAGCAGCTTTGGGGGGGCAGAGACCCAGTACTTC. It yields the protein CASSFGGAETQYF.

This clone was seen ten or more times. J is TRBJ2-2 and V is TRBV11-2; no firm D call. Trimming shortened V by 7 bases and J by 0 bases, and 9 bases separated the two germline ends. The CDR3 is 14 residues long. From germline, CDR1 is SGHAT and CDR2 FQNNGV. CDR3 coding DNA: TGTGCCAGCACCCGACTCGCGAACACCGGGGAGCTGTTTTTT. Protein product: CASTRLANTGELFF.

The CDR3 protein is CASSYPTSRNEQFF. CDR3 nucleotide sequence: TGTGCCAGCAGCTACCCGACTAGTCGCAATGAGCAGTTCTTC. The chain carries TRBV7-2 and TRBJ2-1, with D possibly being TRBD2 (6 bases). Germline lookup yields CDR1 SGHTA and CDR2 FQGNSA. The V gene lost 4 bases and the J gene lost 6 bases, with 13 bases spanning the gap. This CDR3 comprises 14 residues. The full variable domain, completed using reference TRBV7-2 and TRBJ2-1, is GAGVSQSPSNKVTEKGKDVELRCDPISGHTALYWYRQSLGQGLEFLIYFQGNSAPDKSGLPSDRFSAERTGGSVSTLTIQRTQQEDSAVYLCASSYPTSRNEQFFGPGTRLTVL.

V gene TRBV19 combines with J gene TRBJ2-1; either TRBD1 or TRBD2 may supply D (5 bases each). The germline V gene has CDR1 LNHDA and CDR2 SQIVND (reference sequence). The CDR3 has 13 amino acids. The V end lost 10 bases, the J end lost 9 bases, and 19 bases lay between the germline ends. CDR3 amino acids: CATLDWDRSEQFF. In DNA form, the CDR3 reads TGTGCCACCCTCGACTGGGACCGGAGTGAGCAGTTCTTC.